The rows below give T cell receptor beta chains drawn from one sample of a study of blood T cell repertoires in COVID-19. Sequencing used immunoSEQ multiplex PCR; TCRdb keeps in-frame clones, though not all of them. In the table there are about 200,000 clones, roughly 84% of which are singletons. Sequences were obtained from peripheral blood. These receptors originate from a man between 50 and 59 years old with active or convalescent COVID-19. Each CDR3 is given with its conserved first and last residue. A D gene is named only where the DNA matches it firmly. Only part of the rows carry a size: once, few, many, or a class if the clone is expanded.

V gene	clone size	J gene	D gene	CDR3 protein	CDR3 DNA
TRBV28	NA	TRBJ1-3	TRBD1	CASSPRTGGYYSGNTIYF	TGTGCCAGCAGTCCCCGGACAGGGGGTTACTACTCTGGAAACACCATATATTTT
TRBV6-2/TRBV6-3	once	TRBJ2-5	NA	CASSYSTAGAEGQYF	TGTGCCAGCAGTTACTCGACGGCGGGGGCGGAGGGCCAGTACTTC
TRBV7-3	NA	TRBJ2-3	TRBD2	CASSLRPSSGGATDTQYF	TGTGCCAGCAGCTTAAGACCCTCGAGCGGGGGGGCAACAGATACGCAGTATTTT
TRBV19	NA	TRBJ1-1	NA	CASRDTSMNTEAFF	TGTGCCAGTAGAGACACCTCAATGAACACTGAAGCTTTCTTT
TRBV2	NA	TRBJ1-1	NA	CASSKRGNTEAFF	TGTGCCAGCAGTAAGCGGGGTAACACTGAAGCTTTCTTT
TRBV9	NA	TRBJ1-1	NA	CASSVVGGEAFF	TGTGCCAGCAGCGTAGTCGGTGGTGAGGCTTTCTTT
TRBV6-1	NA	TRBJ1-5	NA	CASSEGRQQPQHF	TGTGCCAGCAGTGAAGGAAGACAACAGCCCCAGCATTTT
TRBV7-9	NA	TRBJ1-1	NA	CASSPVWHTEAFF	TGTGCCAGCAGCCCCGTTTGGCACACTGAAGCTTTCTTT
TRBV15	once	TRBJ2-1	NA	CATSRSNEQFF	TGTGCCACCAGCAGGAGCAATGAGCAGTTCTTC
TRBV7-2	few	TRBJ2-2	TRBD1	CASSRQGAATGELFF	TGTGCCAGCAGCAGACAGGGGGCCGCAACCGGGGAGCTGTTTTTT
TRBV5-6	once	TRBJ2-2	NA	CASSLNEGYTGELFF	TGTGCCAGCAGCTTAAACGAGGGTTACACCGGGGAGCTGTTTTTT
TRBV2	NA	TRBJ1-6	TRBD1	CASSTRTGGYSPLHF	TGTGCCAGCAGCACGAGGACAGGGGGCTATTCACCCCTCCACTTT
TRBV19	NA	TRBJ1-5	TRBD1	CASRDRAGQPQHF	TGTGCCAGTAGAGACAGGGCGGGTCAGCCCCAGCATTTT
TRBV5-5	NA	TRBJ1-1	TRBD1	CASSFRGRGEAFF	TGTGCCAGCAGCTTCAGGGGGCGCGGTGAAGCTTTCTTT
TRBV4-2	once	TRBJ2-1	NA	CASSQAGFGYNEQFF	TGTGCCAGCAGCCAAGCAGGGTTTGGATACAATGAGCAGTTCTTC
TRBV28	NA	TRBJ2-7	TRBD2	CASTTGGAYEQYF	TGTGCCAGCACTACCGGGGGGGCCTACGAGCAGTACTTC
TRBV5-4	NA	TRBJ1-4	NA	CASSLWQNNEKLFF	TGTGCCAGCAGCTTGTGGCAGAATAATGAAAAACTGTTTTTT
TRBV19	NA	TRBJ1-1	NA	CATYTRGSTEAFF	TGTGCCACTTATACTAGGGGGAGCACTGAAGCTTTCTTT
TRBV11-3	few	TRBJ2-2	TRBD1	CASSLRGPGELFF	TGTGCCAGCAGCTTAAGGGGGCCCGGGGAGCTGTTTTTT
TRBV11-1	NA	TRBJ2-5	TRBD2	CASSLLGSSGSETQYF	TGTGCCAGCAGTCTTCTTGGGTCTAGCGGGAGTGAGACCCAGTACTTC
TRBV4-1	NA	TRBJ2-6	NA	CASSQSGRGANVLTF	TGCGCCAGCAGCCAGAGCGGACGAGGGGCCAACGTCCTGACTTTC
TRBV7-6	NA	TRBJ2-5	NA	CASSLVFGLETQYF	TGTGCCAGCAGCTTAGTCTTCGGGTTGGAGACCCAGTACTTC
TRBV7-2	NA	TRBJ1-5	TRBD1	CASSLEAGGVSQPQHF	TGTGCCAGCAGCTTAGAAGCAGGGGGCGTCTCTCAGCCCCAGCATTTT
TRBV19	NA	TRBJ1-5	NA	CASTSVNQPQHF	TGTGCCAGTACGAGTGTGAATCAGCCCCAGCATTTT
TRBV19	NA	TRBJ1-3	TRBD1	CASTRTGTGNTIYF	TGTGCCAGTACCCGGACAGGGACTGGAAACACCATATATTTT
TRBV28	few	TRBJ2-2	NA	CASSLAGRTISNTGELFF	TGTGCCAGCAGTTTGGCGGGACGGACTATTTCGAACACCGGGGAGCTGTTTTTT
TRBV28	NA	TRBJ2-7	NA	CATKITGSSYEQYF	TGTGCCACCAAGATTACAGGGAGCTCCTACGAGCAGTACTTC
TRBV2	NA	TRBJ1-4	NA	CASSKELRAGINEKLFF	TGTGCCAGCAGTAAGGAACTCAGGGCCGGAATAAATGAAAAACTGTTTTTT
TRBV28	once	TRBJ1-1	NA	CASSLRGTGSEAFF	TGTGCCAGCAGTTTACGGGGGACCGGATCTGAAGCTTTCTTT
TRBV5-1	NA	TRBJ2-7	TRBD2	CASSVTPKTSGTSYEQYF	TGCGCCAGCAGCGTAACCCCTAAGACTAGCGGGACCTCCTACGAGCAGTACTTC
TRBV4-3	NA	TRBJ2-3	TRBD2	CASSQDSGRTPDTQYF	TGCGCCAGCAGCCAAGATAGCGGGAGGACCCCAGATACGCAGTATTTT
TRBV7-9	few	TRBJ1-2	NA	CASSLLPRDYGYTF	TGTGCCAGCAGCTTGCTACCGAGGGATTATGGCTACACCTTC
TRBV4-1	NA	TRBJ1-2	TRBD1	CASSQGDRENYGYTF	TGCGCCAGCAGCCAGGGGGACAGGGAGAACTATGGCTACACCTTC
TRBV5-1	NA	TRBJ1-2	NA	CASSLDPAGSYGYTF	TGCGCCAGCAGCTTGGATCCCGCGGGCAGCTATGGCTACACCTTC
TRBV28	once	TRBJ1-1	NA	CASSLDRRNTEAFF	TGTGCCAGCAGCCTGGACAGACGGAACACTGAAGCTTTCTTT
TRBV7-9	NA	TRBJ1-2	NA	CASSLGQGGGNYGYTF	TGTGCCAGCAGCTTAGGGCAGGGCGGGGGAAACTATGGCTACACCTTC
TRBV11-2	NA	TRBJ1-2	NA	CASSSRSGGYGYTF	TGTGCCAGCAGCTCGCGGTCTGGAGGCTATGGCTACACCTTC
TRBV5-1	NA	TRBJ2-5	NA	CASKALGSVETQYF	TGCGCCAGCAAAGCCCTCGGGTCTGTGGAGACCCAGTACTTC
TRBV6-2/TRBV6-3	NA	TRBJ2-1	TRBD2	CASSWSGGRNEQFF	TGTGCCAGCAGTTGGAGCGGGGGGAGGAATGAGCAGTTCTTC
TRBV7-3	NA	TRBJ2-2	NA	CASSLELGSGELFF	TGTGCCAGCAGCTTAGAACTCGGGAGTGGGGAGCTGTTTTTT
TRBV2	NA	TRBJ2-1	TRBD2	CASKLTGTSNYNEQFF	TGTGCCAGCAAGCTAACCGGGACTAGCAACTACAATGAGCAGTTCTTC
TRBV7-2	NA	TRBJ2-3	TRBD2	CASSTLAGGGSTQYF	TGTGCCAGCAGCACTTTAGCGGGGGGTGGGTCGACGCAGTATTTT
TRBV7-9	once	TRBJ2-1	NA	CASSLNLYNEQFF	TGTGCCAGCAGCTTAAATCTATACAATGAGCAGTTCTTC
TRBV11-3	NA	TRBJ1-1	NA	CASSLGGPNTEAFF	TGTGCCAGCAGCTTAGGGGGCCCGAACACTGAAGCTTTCTTT
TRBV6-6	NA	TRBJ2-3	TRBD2	CASSRGLAGNTDTQYF	TGTGCCAGCAGCCGGGGACTAGCGGGAAACACAGATACGCAGTATTTT
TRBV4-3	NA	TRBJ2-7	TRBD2	CASSQDTSGKGTYEQYF	TGCGCCAGCAGCCAAGATACTAGCGGGAAGGGTACGTACGAGCAGTACTTC
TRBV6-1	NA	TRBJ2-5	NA	CASSGVWSGSAGTQYF	TGTGCCAGCAGTGGAGTTTGGTCAGGGTCCGCAGGGACCCAGTACTTC
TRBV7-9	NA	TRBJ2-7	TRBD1	CASSLDRIYEQYF	TGTGCCAGCAGCCTGGACAGGATCTACGAGCAGTACTTC
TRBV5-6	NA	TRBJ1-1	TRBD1	CASSSTGTGHTEAFF	TGTGCCAGCAGCAGTACCGGGACAGGGCACACTGAAGCTTTCTTT
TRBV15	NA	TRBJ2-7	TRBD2	CATKTSGRDEQYF	TGTGCCACCAAGACTAGCGGGAGGGACGAGCAGTACTTC
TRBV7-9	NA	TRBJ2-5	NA	CASSSGTKYQETQYF	TGTGCCAGCAGCTCGGGGACAAAGTACCAAGAGACCCAGTACTTC
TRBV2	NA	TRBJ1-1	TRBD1	CASRRHGTGVTEAFF	TGTGCCAGCAGGCGTCACGGGACAGGGGTTACTGAAGCTTTCTTT
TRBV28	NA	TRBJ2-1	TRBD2	CASSLPPTGGPYEQFF	TGTGCCAGCAGTTTACCCCCGACGGGAGGGCCCTATGAGCAGTTCTTC